The 25 T cell receptor beta chains below were found in one sample sequenced in a study of blood T cell repertoires in COVID-19. Data came from immunoSEQ multiplex PCR; TCRdb stores just in-frame clones and leaves some out. The sample consists of 200,000 to 250,000 clones, approximately 86% of them appearing once. Sequenced material: peripheral blood. The receptors originated from a woman of 80 years or more with active or convalescent COVID-19.

This chain uses TRBV7-9 with TRBJ2-1, with 10 positions matching TRBD1. CDR3 size: 15 residues. The V gene end was trimmed by 6 bases and the J gene end by 5 bases; junction bases not matched to a gene: 7. CDR1 is SEHNR and CDR2 is FQNEAQ in the germline V gene (reference sequence). CDR3 nucleotide sequence: TGTGCCAGCAGGGACCGGGACAGGGGTCACAATGAGCAGTTCTTC. As protein: CASRDRDRGHNEQFF.

The rearrangement uses TRBV29-1 and TRBJ1-1, with 7 bases matching TRBD1. The CDR3 covers 11 residues. V lost 4 bases to trimming and J lost 8 bases; unmatched junction nucleotides: 4. CDR1 is SQVTM, CDR2 ANQGSEA, per germline. Written as DNA, the CDR3 is TGCAGCGTTGGCAGGGGGAACGAAGCTTTCTTT. It translates to CSVGRGNEAFF.

The genes are TRBV3-1 (or the pseudogene TRBV3-2) and TRBJ2-7; 7 bases line up with TRBD1. The V gene's germline CDR1 is LGHDT and CDR2 YNNKEL (reference sequence). The length of the CDR3 is 13 residues. After removal of 3 bases from V and 4 bases from J, the junction contained 3 bases not matched to a gene. DNA of the CDR3: TGTGCCAGCAGCCATCTACAGGGGTACGAGCAGTACTTC. Amino acid sequence: CASSHLQGYEQYF.

This chain uses TRBV29-1 with TRBJ2-1; TRBD2 matches 13 bases. Germline trimming cut 1 base from V and 4 bases from J; bases unmatched to any gene: 4. The germline gives CDR1 SQVTM, CDR2 ANQGSEA. There are 16 residues in the CDR3. CDR3 loop: CSVEVGTSGTYNEQFF. The CDR3 nucleotides read TGCAGCGTTGAAGTAGGGACTAGCGGGACTTACAATGAGCAGTTCTTC.

J is TRBJ2-7 and V is TRBV5-6; the match to TRBD1 covers 12 bases. This CDR3 has 15 amino acids. V lost 3 bases, J lost 3 bases, and 4 bases stayed unmatched. Per the germline V gene, CDR1 is SGHDT and CDR2 is YYEEEE. CDR3 bases: TGTGCCAGCAGCTCCAGGGACAGGGGGCTCTACGAGCAGTACTTC. This sequence encodes CASSSRDRGLYEQYF.

The chain couples TRBV15 to TRBJ1-1; D unresolved. Trimming removed 0 bases at V and 7 bases at J, with 6 bases between. This CDR3 comprises 12 residues. The V gene's germline CDR1 is LNHNV and CDR2 YYDKDF (reference sequence). Here the CDR3 reads CATSRDLIEAFF. CDR3 DNA sequence: TGTGCCACCAGCAGAGATCTAATTGAAGCTTTCTTT.

The chain is built from TRBV5-6 and TRBJ1-6; 8 nucleotides line up with TRBD1. V shed 4 bases, J shed 8 bases, and the junction held 11 bases outside the gene matches. Germline values: CDR1 SGHDT, CDR2 YYEEEE. The CDR3 length is 16 residues. For the CDR3, the DNA is TGTGCCAGCAGCCCAGGACAGGGAAGGGGTCATTCACCCCTCCACTTT. Amino acid sequence: CASSPGQGRGHSPLHF. Drawing the rest from reference TRBV5-6 and TRBJ1-6, the complete variable domain is DAGVTQSPTHLIKTRGQQVTLRCSPKSGHDTVSWYQQALGQGPQFIFQYYEEEERQRGNFPDRFSGHQFPNYSSELNVNALLLGDSALYLCASSPGQGRGHSPLHFGNGTRLTVT.

This sequence joins TRBV11-2 and TRBJ2-1; tentatively, D is TRBD2 (6 bases). V was clipped by 5 bases and J by 5 bases, with 16 bases between them. The CDR3 is 15 amino acids. CDR1 is SGHAT and CDR2 is FQNNGV in the germline V gene. The CDR3 reads CASSKTGLDDNEQFF. The CDR3 DNA sequence: TGTGCCAGCAGCAAAACGGGACTGGACGACAATGAGCAGTTCTTC.

The V call is TRBV18, the J call TRBJ2-6; 7 bases map to TRBD1. This CDR3 is 19 amino acids long. CDR1 is KGHSH and CDR2 is LQKENI in the germline V gene. V shed 2 bases and J 0 bases; nucleotides not matched to a gene: 10. The CDR3 sequence: CASSPRAYRGPSGANVLTF. The CDR3 nucleotides read TGTGCCAGCTCACCAAGGGCCTACAGGGGACCCTCTGGGGCCAACGTCCTGACTTTC.

The rearrangement joins TRBV14 to TRBJ1-6; D not resolved. This CDR3 comprises 13 residues. The V and J ends lost 1 base and 10 bases respectively, with 8 bases between them. CDR1 is SGHDN and CDR2 is FVKESK in the germline V gene. The DNA of the CDR3 is TGTGCCAGCAGCCAAGCGCGCCGATCACCCCTCCACTTT. Protein sequence: CASSQARRSPLHF. Based on the CDR3 plus reference TRBV14 and TRBJ1-6, the full variable domain is EAGVTQFPSHSVIEKGQTVTLRCDPISGHDNLYWYRRVMGKEIKFLLHFVKESKQDESGMPNNRFLAERTGGTYSTLKVQPAELEDSGVYFCASSQARRSPLHFGNGTRLTVT.

This chain uses TRBV7-2 with TRBJ1-2, with D possibly being TRBD1 (6 bases). CDR1 is SGHTA, CDR2 FQGNSA, per germline. This CDR3 is built from 14 residues. Between the trimmed V and J ends, which lost 3 bases and 8 bases, there was a span of 16 bases. The CDR3 DNA reads as TGTGCCAGCAGCTTGGGGGCGGATTCCCGGGGCTACACCTTC. Amino acid sequence: CASSLGADSRGYTF.

This clone was observed a handful of times. The chain employs TRBV5-6 and TRBJ1-5, with 7 bases identical to TRBD1. Looked up from germline, CDR1 is SGHDT and CDR2 is YYEEEE. J gave up 7 bases and V 4 bases, and 5 bases lay outside the gene matches. This CDR3 is built from 13 residues. This CDR3 reads CASSLQGRQPQHF. The CDR3 region has the DNA TGTGCCAGCAGCCTACAGGGGAGGCAGCCCCAGCATTTT.

The chain has TRBV6-5 and TRBJ2-1; the match to TRBD2 covers 8 bases. The length of the CDR3 is 15 residues. J lost 5 bases, V lost 3 bases, and 6 bases had no gene match. Germline CDR1 is MNHEY and CDR2 is SVGAGI. The CDR3 nucleotides are TGTGCCAGCAGTTATACTAGCGGTCCTAACAATGAGCAGTTCTTC. Translating gives CASSYTSGPNNEQFF.

This chain uses TRBV5-1 with TRBJ1-1, with 8 bases fitting TRBD1. This CDR3 contains 15 residues. V trimming: 4 bases; J trimming: 11 bases; junction bases outside the gene matches: 16. Germline V gives CDR1 SGHRS, CDR2 YFSETQ. The CDR3 loop is CASSLAAGTGPGAFF. The CDR3 DNA reads TGCGCCAGCAGCCTCGCTGCCGGGACAGGCCCCGGGGCTTTCTTT.

This clone was seen more than once but under ten times. The chain couples TRBV5-1 to TRBJ1-2; possible D gene TRBD1, 6 bases. The ends were cut back, 0 bases at V and 8 bases at J, with 11 bases in the middle. CDR1 and CDR2 (germline): SGHRS, YFSETQ. This CDR3 has 13 residues. Written as DNA, the CDR3 is TGCGCCAGCAGCTTGGAACAGGGAGGGGGCTACACCTTC. Translated: CASSLEQGGGYTF.

V gene TRBV3-1 (or the pseudogene TRBV3-2) combines with J gene TRBJ2-4; weak D call: TRBD1 (5 bases). The CDR3 contains 12 residues. The ends were cut back, 3 bases at V and 9 bases at J, with 9 bases in the middle. Germline CDR1 LGHDT, CDR2 YNNKEL (reference sequence). The CDR3 region has the DNA TGTGCCAGCAGCCAGTGGGGCGGCATTCAGTACTTC. It encodes CASSQWGGIQYF.

V is TRBV4-2 and J is TRBJ2-7, with TRBD1 as a possible D gene (6 bases). Germline V gives CDR1 LGHNA, CDR2 YNFKEQ. V lost 4 bases and J 1 base, leaving 14 bases between the germline ends. The CDR3 covers 15 residues. This CDR3 is CASSPSATGSYEQYF. The CDR3 DNA sequence: TGTGCCAGCAGCCCCTCTGCTACAGGGTCCTACGAGCAGTACTTC.

There are a few counts of this clone. V is TRBV5-1 and J is TRBJ1-4; TRBD1 matches 9 bases. Per the germline V gene, CDR1 is SGHRS and CDR2 is YFSETQ. The V segment lost 3 bases and the J segment 3 bases; nucleotides outside the gene matches: 6. CDR3 length: 16 amino acids. The CDR3 DNA reads TGCGCCAGCAGCTGGGGGGACAGGGTATCTAATGAAAAACTGTTTTTT. This sequence encodes CASSWGDRVSNEKLFF.

The chain combines TRBV6-2 or TRBV6-3 with TRBJ2-1, with TRBD2 identical over 9 bases. Trimming at V came to 4 bases and at J to 0 bases, leaving 7 bases not matched to a gene. Per the germline V gene, CDR1 is MNHEY and CDR2 is SVGEGT. CDR3 length equals 17 residues. The CDR3 sequence is CASSSASGASSYNEQFF. The DNA for the CDR3 is TGTGCCAGCAGTTCGGCTAGCGGGGCCAGCTCCTACAATGAGCAGTTCTTC.

This clone has a handful of counts. This chain joins TRBV18 and TRBJ1-2; TRBD1 might be the D (5 bases). The V end lost 2 bases, the J end lost 6 bases, and 13 bases lay between the germline ends. This CDR3 contains 14 residues. Germline CDR1 and CDR2: KGHSH and LQKENI. This CDR3 is CASSPSGGGDGYTF. CDR3 DNA sequence: TGTGCCAGCTCACCAAGTGGGGGAGGAGATGGCTACACCTTC.

The V gene is TRBV5-4, the J gene TRBJ2-7, with 7 nucleotides matching TRBD2. The germline V gene encodes CDR1 SGHNT and CDR2 YYREEE (reference sequence). V dropped 2 bases and J dropped 2; count of bases not matched to a gene: 1. CDR3 length: 13 residues. CDR3 bases: TGTGCCAGCAGCTTAGCGGGACCCTACGAGCAGTACTTC. Its protein is CASSLAGPYEQYF.

The J gene is TRBJ2-5, the V gene TRBV5-1; weak D call: TRBD1 (6 bases). The germline V gene encodes CDR1 SGHRS and CDR2 YFSETQ. This CDR3 region has 14 residues. V lost 1 base and J 3 bases, leaving 10 bases between the germline ends. The CDR3 sequence is CASSLMTGEETQYF. Written as DNA, the CDR3 is TGCGCCAGCAGCTTGATGACAGGCGAAGAGACCCAGTACTTC.

J is TRBJ2-3 and V is TRBV2; D might be TRBD1 (6 bases). Germline V gene sequence: CDR1 SNHLY, CDR2 FYNNEI. This CDR3 contains 14 residues. Trimming pared 6 bases from V and 5 bases from J, leaving 15 bases between. This CDR3 is CASSLRQVIDTQYF. The CDR3 nucleotides are TGTGCCAGCAGCCTAAGACAGGTTATAGATACGCAGTATTTT.

The chain is built from TRBV5-1 and TRBJ1-1; D is undetermined. Germline assignment: CDR1 SGHRS and CDR2 YFSETQ. There are 13 residues in the CDR3. V was cut by 3 bases and J by 3 bases, with 9 bases left in between. Here the CDR3 reads CASSSHRDTEAFF. CDR3 bases: TGCGCCAGCAGCTCCCACCGGGACACTGAAGCTTTCTTT. The variable domain in full, with the rest retrieved from reference TRBV5-1 and TRBJ1-1, is KAGVTQTPRYLIKTRGQQVTLSCSPISGHRSVSWYQQTPGQGLQFLFEYFSETQRNKGNFPGRFSGRQFSNSRSEMNVSTLELGDSALYLCASSSHRDTEAFFGQGTRLTVV.

This chain joins TRBV5-6 and TRBJ2-5; D not certain. CDR1 and CDR2 from the germline V gene are SGHDT and YYEEEE. This CDR3 spans 15 amino acids. V was trimmed by 0 bases and J by 2 bases, leaving 11 bases between them. In DNA, the CDR3 is TGTGCCAGCAGCTTGGGAACACCAGGACAAGAGACCCAGTACTTC. It yields the protein CASSLGTPGQETQYF.